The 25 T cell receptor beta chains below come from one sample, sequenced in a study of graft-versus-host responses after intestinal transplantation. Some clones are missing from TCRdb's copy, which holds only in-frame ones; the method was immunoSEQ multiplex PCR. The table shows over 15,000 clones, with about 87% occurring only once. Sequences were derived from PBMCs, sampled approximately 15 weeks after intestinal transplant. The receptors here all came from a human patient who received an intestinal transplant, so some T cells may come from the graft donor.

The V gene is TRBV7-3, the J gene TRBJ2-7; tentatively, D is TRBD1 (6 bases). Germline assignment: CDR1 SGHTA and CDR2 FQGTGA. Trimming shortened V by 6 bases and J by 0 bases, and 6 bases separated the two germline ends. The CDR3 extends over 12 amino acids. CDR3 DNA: TGTGCCAGCAGGGGGGCCTCCTACGAGCAGTACTTC. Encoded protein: CASRGASYEQYF.

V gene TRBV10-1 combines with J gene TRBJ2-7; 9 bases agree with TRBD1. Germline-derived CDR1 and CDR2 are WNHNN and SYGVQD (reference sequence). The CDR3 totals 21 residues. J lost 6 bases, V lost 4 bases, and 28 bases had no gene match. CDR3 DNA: TGCGCCAGCAGTGTCCTTTTATTGTCCCCGGGACAGGGTAGGACAAAAGGCGAGCAGTACTTC. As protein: CASSVLLLSPGQGRTKGEQYF.

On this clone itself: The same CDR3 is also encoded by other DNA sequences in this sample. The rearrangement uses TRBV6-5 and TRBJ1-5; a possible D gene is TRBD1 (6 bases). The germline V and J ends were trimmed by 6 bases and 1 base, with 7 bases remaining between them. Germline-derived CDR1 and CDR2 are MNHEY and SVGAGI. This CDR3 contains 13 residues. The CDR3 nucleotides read TGTGCCAGCAGCCAGGGGAGCAATCAGCCCCAGCATTTT. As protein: CASSQGSNQPQHF.

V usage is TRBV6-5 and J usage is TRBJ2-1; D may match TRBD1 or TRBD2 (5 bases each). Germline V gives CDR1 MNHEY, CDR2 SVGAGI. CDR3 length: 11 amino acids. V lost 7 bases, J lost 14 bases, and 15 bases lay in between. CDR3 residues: CASIRAGTEFF. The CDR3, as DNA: TGTGCCAGCATCCGGGCAGGGACGGAGTTCTTC.

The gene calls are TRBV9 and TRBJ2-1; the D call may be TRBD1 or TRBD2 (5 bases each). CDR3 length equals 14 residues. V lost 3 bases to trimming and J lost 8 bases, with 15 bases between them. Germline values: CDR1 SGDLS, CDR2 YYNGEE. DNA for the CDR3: TGTGCCAGCAGCGGTCGTAACCTGGGACATGAGCAGTTCTTC. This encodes CASSGRNLGHEQFF. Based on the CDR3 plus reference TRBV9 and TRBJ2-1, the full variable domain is DSGVTQTPKHLITATGQRVTLRCSPRSGDLSVYWYQQSLDQGLQFLIQYYNGEERAKGNILERFSAQQFPDLHSELNLSSLELGDSALYFCASSGRNLGHEQFFGPGTRLTVL.

The CDR3 loop reads CSVESRGQVDEQFF. The CDR3 region has the DNA TGCAGCGTTGAATCAAGGGGCCAGGTCGATGAGCAGTTCTTC. V and J are TRBV29-1 and TRBJ2-1; D may be TRBD1 (5 bases). CDR3 length equals 14 residues. Germline CDR1 and CDR2: SQVTM and ANQGSEA. Between the trimmed V and J ends, which lost 2 bases and 8 bases, there was a span of 16 bases.

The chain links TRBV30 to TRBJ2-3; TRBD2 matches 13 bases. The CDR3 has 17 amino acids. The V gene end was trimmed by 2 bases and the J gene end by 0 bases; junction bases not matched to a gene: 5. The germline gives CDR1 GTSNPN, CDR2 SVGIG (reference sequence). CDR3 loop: CAWSLLAGGPSTDTQYF. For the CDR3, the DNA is TGTGCCTGGAGTCTACTAGCGGGAGGGCCGAGCACAGATACGCAGTATTTT.

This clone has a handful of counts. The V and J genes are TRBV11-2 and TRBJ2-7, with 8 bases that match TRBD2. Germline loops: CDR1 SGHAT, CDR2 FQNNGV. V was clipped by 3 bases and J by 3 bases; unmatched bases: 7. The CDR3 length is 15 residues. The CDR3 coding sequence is TGTGCCAGCAGCTTTGGCGGGAGGATAGGCTACGAGCAGTACTTC. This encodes CASSFGGRIGYEQYF.

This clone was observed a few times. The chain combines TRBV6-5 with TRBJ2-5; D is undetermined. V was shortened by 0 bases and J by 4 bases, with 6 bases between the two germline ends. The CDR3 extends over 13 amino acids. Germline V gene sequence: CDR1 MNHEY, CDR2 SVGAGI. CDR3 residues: CASSYSRLETQYF. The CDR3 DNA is TGTGCCAGCAGTTACTCGCGACTAGAGACCCAGTACTTC.

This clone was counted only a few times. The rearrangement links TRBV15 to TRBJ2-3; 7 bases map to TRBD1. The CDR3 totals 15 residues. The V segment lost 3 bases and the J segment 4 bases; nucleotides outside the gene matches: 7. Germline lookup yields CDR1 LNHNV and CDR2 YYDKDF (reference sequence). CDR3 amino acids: CATSRTGPSPDTQYF. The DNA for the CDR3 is TGTGCCACCAGCAGGACAGGGCCGAGTCCAGATACGCAGTATTTT.

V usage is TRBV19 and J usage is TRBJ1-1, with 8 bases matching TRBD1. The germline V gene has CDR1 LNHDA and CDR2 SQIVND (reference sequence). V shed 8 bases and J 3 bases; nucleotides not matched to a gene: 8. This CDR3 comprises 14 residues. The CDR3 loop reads CASRKVDRDTEAFF. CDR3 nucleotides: TGTGCCAGTCGGAAGGTGGACAGGGACACTGAAGCTTTCTTT.

In nucleotides, the CDR3 is TGCGCCAGCAGTGAAGGTCGAAGACTTAACAACCGCAATCAGCCCCAGCATTTT. Protein sequence: CASSEGRRLNNRNQPQHF. The chain recombines TRBV10-1 with TRBJ1-5; no firm D call. V was pared by 3 bases and J by 2 bases, with 20 bases between. The CDR3 has 18 residues. Germline V gives CDR1 WNHNN, CDR2 SYGVQD (reference sequence).

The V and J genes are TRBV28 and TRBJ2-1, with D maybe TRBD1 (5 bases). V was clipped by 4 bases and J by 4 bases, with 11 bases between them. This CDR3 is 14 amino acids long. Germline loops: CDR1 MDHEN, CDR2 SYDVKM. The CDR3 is CASSYKQVYNEQFF. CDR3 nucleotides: TGTGCCAGCAGTTATAAACAGGTGTACAATGAGCAGTTCTTC.

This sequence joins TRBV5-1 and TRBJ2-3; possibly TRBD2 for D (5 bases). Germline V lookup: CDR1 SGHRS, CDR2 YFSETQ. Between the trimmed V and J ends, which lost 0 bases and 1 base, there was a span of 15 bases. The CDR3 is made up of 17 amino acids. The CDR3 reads CASSLDATTAGTDTQYF. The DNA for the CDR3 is TGCGCCAGCAGCTTGGACGCGACTACAGCGGGCACAGATACGCAGTATTTT.

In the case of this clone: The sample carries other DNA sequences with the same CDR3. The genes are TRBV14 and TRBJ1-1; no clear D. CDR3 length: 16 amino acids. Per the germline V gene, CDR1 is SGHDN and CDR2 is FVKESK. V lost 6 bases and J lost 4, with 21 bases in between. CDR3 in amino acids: CASSNLAGGLITEAFF. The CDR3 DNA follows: TGTGCCAGCAGTAACCTTGCGGGAGGGTTGATCACTGAAGCTTTCTTT.

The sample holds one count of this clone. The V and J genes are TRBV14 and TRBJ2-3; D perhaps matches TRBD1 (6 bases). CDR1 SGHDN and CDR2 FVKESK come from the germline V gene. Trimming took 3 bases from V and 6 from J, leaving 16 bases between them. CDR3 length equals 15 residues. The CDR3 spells CASSQTLGQGDTQYF. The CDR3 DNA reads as TGTGCCAGCAGCCAGACCCTCGGCCAGGGGGATACGCAGTATTTT.

This chain's CDR3 is CASSPGTPRHNEQFF. The CDR3 DNA sequence: TGTGCCAGCTCACCGGGGACTCCCCGACACAATGAGCAGTTCTTC. V and J are TRBV18 and TRBJ2-1, with D possibly being TRBD2 (6 bases). Trimming removed 3 bases from V and 5 bases from J, with 14 bases in between. Germline V CDR1 and CDR2: KGHSH, LQKENI. The CDR3 totals 15 residues.

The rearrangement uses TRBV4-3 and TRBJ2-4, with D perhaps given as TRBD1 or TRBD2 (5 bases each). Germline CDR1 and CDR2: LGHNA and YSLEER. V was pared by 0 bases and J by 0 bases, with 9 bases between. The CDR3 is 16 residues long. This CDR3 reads CASSQETGLAKNIQYF. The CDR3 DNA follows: TGCGCCAGCAGCCAAGAAACGGGGCTAGCCAAAAACATTCAGTACTTC.

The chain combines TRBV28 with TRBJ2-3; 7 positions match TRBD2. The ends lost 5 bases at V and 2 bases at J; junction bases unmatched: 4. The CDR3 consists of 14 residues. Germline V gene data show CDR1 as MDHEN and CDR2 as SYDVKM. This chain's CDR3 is CASSPAGLTDTQYF. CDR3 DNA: TGTGCCAGCAGTCCAGCGGGGCTCACAGATACGCAGTATTTT.

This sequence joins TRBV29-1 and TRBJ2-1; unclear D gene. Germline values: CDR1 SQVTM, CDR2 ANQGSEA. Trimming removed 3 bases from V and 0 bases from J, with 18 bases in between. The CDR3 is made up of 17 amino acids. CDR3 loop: CSVEFAPGYSSYNEQFF. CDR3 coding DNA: TGCAGCGTTGAGTTCGCCCCGGGCTACAGCTCCTACAATGAGCAGTTCTTC.

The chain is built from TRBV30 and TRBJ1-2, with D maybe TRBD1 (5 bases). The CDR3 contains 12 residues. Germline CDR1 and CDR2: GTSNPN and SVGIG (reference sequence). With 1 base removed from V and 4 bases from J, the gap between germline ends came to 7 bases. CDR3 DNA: TGTGCCTGGAGTGAGGGGCTCTATGGCTACACCTTC. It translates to CAWSEGLYGYTF.

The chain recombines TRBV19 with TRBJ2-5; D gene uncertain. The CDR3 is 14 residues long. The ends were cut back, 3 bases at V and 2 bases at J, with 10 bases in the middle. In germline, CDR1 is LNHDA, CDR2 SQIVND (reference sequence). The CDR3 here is CASSMRPRQETQYF. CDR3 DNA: TGTGCCAGTAGTATGAGACCTAGACAAGAGACCCAGTACTTC.

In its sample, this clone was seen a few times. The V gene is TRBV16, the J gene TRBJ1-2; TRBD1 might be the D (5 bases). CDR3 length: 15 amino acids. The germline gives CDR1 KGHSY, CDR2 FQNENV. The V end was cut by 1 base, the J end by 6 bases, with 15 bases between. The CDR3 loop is CASSQYYQGSDGYTF. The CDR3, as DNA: TGTGCCAGCAGCCAATATTACCAGGGAAGTGATGGCTACACCTTC. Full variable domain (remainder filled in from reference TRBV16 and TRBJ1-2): GEEVAQTPKHLVRGEGQKAKLYCAPIKGHSYVFWYQQVLKNEFKFLISFQNENVFDETGMPKERFSAKCLPNSPCSLEIQATKLEDSAVYFCASSQYYQGSDGYTFGSGTRLTVV.

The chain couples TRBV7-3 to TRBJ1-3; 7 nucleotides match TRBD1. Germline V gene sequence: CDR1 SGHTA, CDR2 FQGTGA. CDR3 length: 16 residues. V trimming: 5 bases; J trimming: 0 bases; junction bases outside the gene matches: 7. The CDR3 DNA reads TGTGCCAGCAGCAGAGGGGACAGCACCTCTGGAAACACCATATATTTT. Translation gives CASSRGDSTSGNTIYF.

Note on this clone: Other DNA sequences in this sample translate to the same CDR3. The CDR3 nucleotides read TGTGCCAGCTCACCACCAACAGAGAGCTCTTACAATGAGCAGTTCTTC. As protein: CASSPPTESSYNEQFF. The chain employs TRBV18 and TRBJ2-1; D is ambiguous. V was clipped by 0 bases and J by 4 bases, with 13 bases between them. CDR1 is KGHSH, CDR2 LQKENI, per germline. The CDR3 runs 16 residues.